This T cell receptor (beta chain) derives from a study of blood T cell repertoires in COVID-19 (dated by TCRdb to 2020 to 2021). Background for the entire study: Samples covering the acute and convalescent phases of COVID-19 were provided by collaborators in the United States, Italy and Spain. The samples were drawn from two sources: the first 160 participants of the ongoing ImmuneRACE study, and 1,200 or so subjects contributed by 6 global collaborators. Subjects who had been exposed to COVID-19, were actively infected with it, or had recovered from it provided the deeply sampled blood TCRbeta repertoires that made up the dataset. A freely available public database, intended as a resource for researchers studying the immune response to SARS-CoV-2, is where the repertoires were released. Where available, HLA class I and class II types were obtained from metadata supplied by the sample provider rather than from assay-based typing. Nearly every sample came with metadata listing a de-identified subject ID, COVID-19 status, age in years and sex. The material from the prospective study consisted of cDNA or gDNA derived from T cells, B-cell-depleted T cells, or PBMCs.

General findings and caveats noted by the study authors: The amount of clinical and demographic metadata varied by source and participant and was provided uncurated.

One collaborating source in Seattle enrolled patients during active infection and followed them longitudinally through the course of disease. The collaborating institutions used their own protocols to collect whole blood in K2EDTA tubes. For TCRbeta analysis, collaborator samples were shipped as frozen whole blood, as isolated PBMCs, or as DNA extracted from either sample type. This clone occurred once. The antigen it binds to is not known. The sample holds no much larger clone one base away, and base qualities are not on file. TCRbeta CDR3 regions were amplified from genomic DNA by means of the immunoSEQ Assay, a bias-controlled multiplex PCR. The original pipeline was this. Nucleated cell counts per sample were estimated from amplification of reference gene primers within the assay. Sequence reads were collapsed and filtered to measure the absolute abundance of every unique TCRbeta CDR3 rearrangement. Productive Simpson clonality was computed per sample as the square root of Simpson's diversity index over productive rearrangements. Here the immuneACCESS table is served through TCRdb, limited to in-frame sequences with V and J called. Missing clones are a known gap in these copies; in checked studies unresolved V genes cover under half, and the rest lacks a known reason. D and trimming were read from the DNA, whereas the V and J calls and clone size are those reported in that table. The sample records just under 350,000 clones, roughly 90% of which are singletons. In total, the top ten clones hold around 6.6% of the sample.

The germline V gene (reference sequence) specifies LNHDA as CDR1 and SQIVND as CDR2. Spanning cysteine to phenylalanine, the CDR3 consists of 16 amino acids. Just CDR3 DNA is preserved here, 48 bases in frame from base 1. Here V drops 4 bases and J drops 7 bases, and the junction holds 14 bases not matched to any gene. The specimen sequenced was peripheral blood. The V and J genes are TRBV19 and TRBJ1-1; 8 bases in the middle match TRBD1. This clonotype was obtained from a woman aged 65 to 85 with COVID-19, enrolled during active disease. The DNA is as follows: TGTGCCAGTAGTACCTACAGGGGGGGAAATTATGGTGAAGCTTTCTTT. This translates into CASSTYRGGNYGEAFF. The reference TRBV19 and TRBJ1-1 proteins fill in what lies around the CDR3, so the full variable domain reads DGGITQSPKYLFRKEGQNVTLSCEQNLNHDAMYWYRQDPGQGLRLIYYSQIVNDFQKGDIAEGYSVSREKKESFPLTVTSAQKNPTAFYLCASSTYRGGNYGEAFFGQGTRLTVV.